These 21 T cell receptor beta chains were all obtained from the same sample, sequenced in a study of OX40 agonist ivuxolimab in advanced cancers. Here immunoSEQ multiplex PCR was the method, and the copy in TCRdb shows in-frame clones only, minus some. The sample comprises 73,000 or so clones, about 80% of which are singletons, and 2% to 2.5% rests with the top ten. The sequencing used CD4+ or CD8+ T cells sorted from blood, collected in a trial of the OX40 agonist ivuxolimab. Receptors originate from an adult with an advanced solid tumor such as melanoma, head and neck, liver or kidney cancer.

This clone was detected only a few times. This rearrangement joins TRBV4-2 to TRBJ1-5; tentative D call: TRBD1 (6 bases). V was trimmed by 1 base and J by 5 bases, leaving 12 bases between them. The germline gives CDR1 LGHNA, CDR2 YNFKEQ. The CDR3 spans 15 residues. The DNA of the CDR3 is TGTGCCAGCAGCCAAGTACAGGGCGGCGATCAGCCCCAGCATTTT. It is translated as CASSQVQGGDQPQHF.

This clone has just one count. This sequence joins TRBV30 and TRBJ2-1, with TRBD2 as a possible D gene (6 bases). The CDR3 contains 14 residues. With 7 bases removed from V and 5 bases from J, the gap between germline ends came to 18 bases. Germline values: CDR1 GTSNPN, CDR2 SVGIG (reference sequence). Written as DNA, the CDR3 is TGTGCCTTTGGGGGGAGGCGCGGAGACAATGAGCAGTTCTTC. Protein product: CAFGGRRGDNEQFF.

The chain carries TRBV7-2 and TRBJ2-1; TRBD2 matches 8 bases. This CDR3 spans 15 amino acids. With 3 bases clipped from V and 1 base from J, the junction kept 2 bases outside the gene matches. CDR1 is SGHTA and CDR2 is FQGNSA in the germline V gene. CDR3: CASSFSGTSYNEQFF. Written as DNA, the CDR3 is TGTGCCAGCAGCTTTAGCGGGACATCCTACAATGAGCAGTTCTTC.

This clone has only a few counts. The V call is TRBV6-1, the J call TRBJ2-5; D is possibly TRBD2 (5 bases). Trimming shortened V by 4 bases and J by 5 bases, and 8 bases separated the two germline ends. The CDR3 is 12 amino acids. CDR1 and CDR2 from the germline V gene are MNHNS and SASEGT. CDR3 in DNA: TGTGCCAGCAGTGTTAGGAGGGAGACCCAGTACTTC. Translation: CASSVRRETQYF.

This clone has only a few counts. V gene TRBV4-3 combines with J gene TRBJ2-3, with TRBD2 matching over 7 bases. Per germline, CDR1 LGHNA and CDR2 YSLEER. With V trimmed by 1 base and J by 2 bases, 9 bases remained unmatched. The CDR3 consists of 17 residues. CDR3 sequence (DNA): TGCGCCAGCAGCCAAGTCTCGGGGGGAAGAAACACAGATACGCAGTATTTT. Protein: CASSQVSGGRNTDTQYF.

The CDR3 DNA reads TGTGCCAGCTCACGAGAACGGGCCCCGGGTTCACCCCTCCACTTT. As protein: CASSRERAPGSPLHF. The chain carries TRBV18 and TRBJ1-6; D call uncertain. There are 15 residues in the CDR3. Germline V gene lookup returns CDR1 KGHSH and CDR2 LQKENI. Trimming shortened V by 4 bases and J by 9 bases, and 16 bases separated the two germline ends.

The CDR3 is CASRGRLLTNEQFF. CDR3 DNA sequence: TGTGCCAGCAGGGGGAGACTCCTAACGAATGAGCAGTTCTTC. V and J are TRBV2 and TRBJ2-1, with D maybe TRBD2 (5 bases). There are 14 residues in the CDR3. Germline V CDR1 and CDR2: SNHLY, FYNNEI. V was cut by 6 bases and J by 7 bases, with 16 bases left in between.

The rearrangement uses TRBV6-6 and TRBJ2-5; 8 nucleotides line up with TRBD2. V lost 6 bases and J lost 4; bases outside the gene matches: 4. Per the germline V gene, CDR1 is MNHNY and CDR2 is SVGAGI (reference sequence). This CDR3 spans 13 amino acids. The CDR3 sequence: CASSPGGRETQYF. The CDR3 DNA sequence: TGTGCCAGCAGCCCGGGGGGGAGAGAGACCCAGTACTTC.

The rearrangement links TRBV7-9 to TRBJ2-7; D gene unclear. Germline CDR1 SEHNR, CDR2 FQNEAQ (reference sequence). The CDR3 runs 11 residues. Trimming shortened V by 2 bases and J by 5 bases, and 4 bases separated the two germline ends. The CDR3 sequence: CASSLSDEQYF. CDR3 DNA sequence: TGTGCCAGCAGCTTATCCGACGAGCAGTACTTC.

The chain couples TRBV7-2 to TRBJ1-1; D remains unclear. With 1 base removed from V and 4 bases from J, the gap between germline ends came to 10 bases. This CDR3 contains 14 residues. Germline V gene data show CDR1 as SGHTA and CDR2 as FQGNSA. CDR3 DNA: TGTGCCAGCAGCTTAGGCGTCCGGGGCACTGAAGCTTTCTTT. Its protein is CASSLGVRGTEAFF.

The J gene is TRBJ1-2, the V gene TRBV18, with 12 bases fitting TRBD1. Germline CDR1 and CDR2: KGHSH and LQKENI. V trimming: 4 bases; J trimming: 6 bases; junction bases outside the gene matches: 12. The CDR3 is 17 amino acids. The CDR3 here is CASSLNSGTGGQNGYTF. As DNA, the CDR3 is TGTGCCAGCTCACTGAATTCCGGGACAGGGGGCCAAAATGGCTACACCTTC.

The chain joins TRBV6-6 to TRBJ2-3; TRBD2 agrees at 13 bases. Germline CDR1 reads MNHNY; CDR2 reads SVGAGI (reference sequence). With V trimmed by 4 bases and J by 3 bases, 4 bases remained unmatched. The CDR3 contains 16 residues. The CDR3 sequence is CASSFTSGRGTDTQYF. The DNA for the CDR3 is TGTGCCAGCAGTTTTACTAGCGGGAGGGGAACAGATACGCAGTATTTT.

J is TRBJ1-2 and V is TRBV5-5; D is undetermined. Trimming shortened V by 4 bases and J by 0 bases, and 28 bases separated the two germline ends. Per the germline V gene, CDR1 is SGHKS and CDR2 is YYEKEE (reference sequence). This CDR3 contains 20 residues. In DNA, the CDR3 is TGTGCCAGCAGCCCCCCATTAAATCACGCCCGGGTCTTAGCTAACTATGGCTACACCTTC. Protein sequence: CASSPPLNHARVLANYGYTF.

CDR3 residues: CATSGTGNNEQFF. DNA of the CDR3: TGTGCCACCTCCGGGACTGGAAACAATGAGCAGTTCTTC. The chain joins TRBV9 to TRBJ2-1; perhaps TRBD2 as D (6 bases). Germline V lookup: CDR1 SGDLS, CDR2 YYNGEE. The CDR3 has 13 residues. V was shortened by 9 bases and J by 5 bases, with 15 bases between the two germline ends.

This clone was counted a single time. This chain connects TRBV7-2 to TRBJ1-1; no clear D gene. The germline V gene encodes CDR1 SGHTA and CDR2 FQGNSA. The CDR3 is 15 residues long. V shed 1 base and J shed 5 bases, with 14 bases lying between them. CDR3 sequence reads: CASSLGEAGITEAFF. For the CDR3, the DNA is TGTGCCAGCAGCTTAGGTGAAGCGGGAATTACTGAAGCTTTCTTT.

The sample holds a few counts of this clone. V usage is TRBV4-3 and J usage is TRBJ2-5, with unresolved D. This CDR3 has 13 amino acids. Trimming shortened V by 1 base and J by 4 bases, and 7 bases separated the two germline ends. Germline V gene data show CDR1 as LGHNA and CDR2 as YSLEER. This CDR3 reads CASSQVYSETQYF. The CDR3 nucleotides are TGCGCCAGCAGCCAAGTTTATTCAGAGACCCAGTACTTC.

The chain employs TRBV28 and TRBJ1-1; D unclear. V lost 3 bases, J lost 12 bases, and 17 bases lay in between. The CDR3 totals 13 residues. Germline lookup yields CDR1 MDHEN and CDR2 SYDVKM. CDR3 sequence reads: CASSLAQQLKSFF. The DNA for the CDR3 is TGTGCCAGCAGTTTGGCTCAACAGTTGAAATCTTTCTTT.

The V gene is TRBV6-5, the J gene TRBJ1-5; D not resolved. V was pared by 2 bases and J by 4 bases, with 15 bases between. The CDR3 runs 16 residues. Germline V gives CDR1 MNHEY, CDR2 SVGAGI. The CDR3, as DNA: TGTGCCAGCAGTTACGGTGGTCCCTCGATGAATCAGCCCCAGCATTTT. It is translated as CASSYGGPSMNQPQHF.

The chain recombines TRBV30 with TRBJ2-7; unclear D gene. The CDR3 extends over 14 amino acids. Germline assignment: CDR1 GTSNPN and CDR2 SVGIG (reference sequence). The V gene lost 4 bases and the J gene lost 0 bases, with 13 bases spanning the gap. Here the CDR3 reads CAWTRAGVSYEQYF. The CDR3 DNA sequence: TGTGCCTGGACCCGCGCAGGAGTCTCCTACGAGCAGTACTTC.

The V call is TRBV6-1, the J call TRBJ2-3, with 7 positions matching TRBD1. Trimming at V came to 3 bases and at J to 5 bases, leaving 8 bases not matched to a gene. Germline V CDR1 and CDR2: MNHNS, SASEGT. CDR3 length: 15 residues. The CDR3 sequence: CASSDLKTGRDTQYF. The CDR3 nucleotides read TGTGCCAGCAGTGACCTAAAGACAGGGAGAGATACGCAGTATTTT.

The rearrangement uses TRBV28 and TRBJ1-1, with 7 bases that match TRBD1. Looked up from germline, CDR1 is MDHEN and CDR2 is SYDVKM. V shed 6 bases and J 5 bases; nucleotides not matched to a gene: 9. CDR3 size: 14 residues. Here the CDR3 reads CASRFNRGGTEAFF. CDR3 in DNA: TGTGCCAGCAGATTTAACAGGGGCGGAACTGAAGCTTTCTTT.